The sequence of this TCR beta chain was determined in a study of blood T cell repertoires in COVID-19. Study-level information: Spain, Italy and the United States supplied samples that represented acute and convalescent COVID-19. Sources were T cells, B-cell-depleted T cells, or PBMCs; the material itself was cDNA or gDNA.

Clones were read by immunoSEQ multiplex PCR, and TCRdb kept only the in-frame ones, dropping some. In the table there are around 46,000 clones, 88% of which are singletons. Sequencing used peripheral blood. The sequence came from a man between 45 and 60 years old with acute or convalescent COVID-19.

CDR3 in amino acids: CSASTGQGTYEQYF. The CDR3 DNA follows: TGCAGTGCTAGTACGGGACAGGGTACCTACGAGCAGTACTTC. The chain employs TRBV20-1 and TRBJ2-7; 9 positions agree with TRBD1. CDR3 length equals 14 residues. Trimming cost V 3 bases and J 2 bases; bases outside gene matches: 5. Germline assignment: CDR1 DFQATT and CDR2 SNEGSKA (reference sequence).